Shown below are 20 T cell receptor beta chains from a single sample sequenced in a study of T cells in narcolepsy. Assay used: immunoSEQ multiplex PCR; TCRdb lists only in-frame clones, some missing. The table records around 30,000 clones, 60% to 80% of them present only once. The source material was memory (CD45RA-) CD4+ T cells from blood. These receptors were taken from a human donor in good health.

Only one count was recorded for this clone. The V gene is TRBV18, the J gene TRBJ1-2; the D is unclear. The CDR3 is 15 amino acids. From germline, CDR1 is KGHSH and CDR2 LQKENI. Trimming pared 3 bases from V and 5 bases from J, leaving 16 bases between. This CDR3 is CASSPGSLGQYGYTF. The CDR3 DNA follows: TGTGCCAGCTCACCCGGGTCCTTAGGGCAATATGGCTACACCTTC.

V is TRBV29-1 and J is TRBJ1-5, with 8 nucleotides matching TRBD1. Germline V gene data show CDR1 as SQVTM and CDR2 as ANQGSEA. J lost 2 bases, V lost 4 bases, and 1 base had no gene match. The CDR3 has 13 amino acids. CDR3: CSVAGGGNQPQHF. The CDR3 DNA reads as TGCAGCGTTGCAGGGGGCGGCAATCAGCCCCAGCATTTT. The complete variable domain, with remaining parts taken from reference TRBV29-1 and TRBJ1-5, reads SAVISQKPSRDICQRGTSLTIQCQVDSQVTMMFWYRQQPGQSLTLIATANQGSEATYESGFVIDKFPISRPNLTFSTLTVSNMSPEDSSIYLCSVAGGGNQPQHFGDGTRLSIL.

V is TRBV6-6 and J is TRBJ2-4; D is possibly TRBD1 or TRBD2 (6 bases each). This CDR3 is built from 13 residues. The germline CDR1 and CDR2 sequences are MNHNY and SVGAGI (reference sequence). V dropped 2 bases and J dropped 14 bases, with 16 bases sitting between them. This CDR3 is CASSYRGVIGEYF. The CDR3 nucleotides read TGTGCCAGCAGTTACAGGGGGGTAATCGGGGAGTACTTC.

The chain joins TRBV15 to TRBJ1-1, with D possibly being TRBD1 (6 bases). V was trimmed by 1 base and J by 10 bases, leaving 19 bases between them. The germline CDR1 and CDR2 sequences are LNHNV and YYDKDF (reference sequence). The CDR3 covers 15 residues. The CDR3 protein is CATSRGGANYRGAFF. CDR3 DNA: TGTGCCACCAGCAGAGGGGGGGCCAACTACCGGGGAGCTTTCTTT.

V and J are TRBV29-1 and TRBJ1-1, with D tentatively TRBD1 (6 bases). The CDR3 runs to 12 residues. The V end lost 2 bases, the J end lost 10 bases, and 14 bases lay between the germline ends. Germline CDR1 and CDR2: SQVTM and ANQGSEA. CDR3: CSVESGGPAAFF. The CDR3 DNA reads as TGCAGCGTTGAAAGCGGGGGCCCTGCAGCTTTCTTT.

J is TRBJ2-1 and V is TRBV7-8, with 11 bases that match TRBD1. Per the germline V gene, CDR1 is SGHVS and CDR2 is FQNEAQ. The CDR3 spans 15 residues. V was pared by 2 bases and J by 7 bases, with 4 bases of the junction left unmatched. The DNA for the CDR3 is TGTGCCAGCAGCTTAAGGACAGGGGGCTGGAATGAGCAGTTCTTC. The encoded protein is CASSLRTGGWNEQFF. The whole variable domain, filled in from reference TRBV7-8 and TRBJ2-1, reads GAGVSQSPRYKVAKRGQDVALRCDPISGHVSLFWYQQALGQGPEFLTYFQNEAQLDKSGLPSDRFFAERPEGSVSTLKIQRTQQEDSAVYLCASSLRTGGWNEQFFGPGTRLTVL.

V gene TRBV5-1 combines with J gene TRBJ2-2, with 9 bases fitting TRBD1. This CDR3 has 15 amino acids. CDR1 SGHRS and CDR2 YFSETQ come from the germline V gene. V dropped 3 bases and J dropped 5; count of bases not matched to a gene: 5. The CDR3 bases are TGCGCCAGCAGCTGGCGGACAGGGGTGACCGGGGAGCTGTTTTTT. Protein: CASSWRTGVTGELFF.

The chain is built from TRBV7-8 and TRBJ1-3, with D hard to call. V was trimmed by 1 base and J by 4 bases, leaving 17 bases between them. The CDR3 spans 17 residues. Germline V gene sequence: CDR1 SGHVS, CDR2 FQNEAQ. Written as DNA, the CDR3 is TGTGCCAGCAGCTTAGTAGTGTCCAGTGGTACCGGAAACACCATATATTTT. Its translation: CASSLVVSSGTGNTIYF.

This rearrangement joins TRBV19 to TRBJ1-2, with D perhaps TRBD1 (6 bases). Trimming removed 10 bases at V and 1 base at J, with 16 bases between. Germline assignment: CDR1 LNHDA and CDR2 SQIVND (reference sequence). This CDR3 is built from 14 residues. The chain's CDR3 is CATATQGLNYGYTF. The CDR3 DNA follows: TGTGCCACCGCAACACAGGGACTTAACTATGGCTACACCTTC.

This sequence joins TRBV7-8 and TRBJ2-2; either TRBD1 or TRBD2 may fit D (5 bases each). The CDR3 is 16 amino acids. CDR1 is SGHVS, CDR2 FQNEAQ, per germline. V shed 5 bases and J shed 3 bases, with 16 bases lying between them. Here the CDR3 DNA reads TGTGCCAGCAGCCCAACGCCCGGGGCCGACACCGGGGAGCTGTTTTTT. Translated, it gives CASSPTPGADTGELFF.

V usage is TRBV14 and J usage is TRBJ1-4; TRBD1 agrees at 9 bases. The CDR3 has 14 residues. In germline, CDR1 is SGHDN, CDR2 FVKESK. After removal of 6 bases from V and 5 bases from J, the junction contained 4 bases not matched to a gene. CDR3 nucleotides: TGTGCCAGCAGACAGACAGGGGGGAATGAAAAACTGTTTTTT. Amino acids: CASRQTGGNEKLFF.

This chain links TRBV5-1 with TRBJ2-2, with D possibly being TRBD1 or TRBD2 (5 bases each). V was trimmed by 1 base and J by 3 bases, leaving 13 bases between them. The V gene's germline CDR1 is SGHRS and CDR2 YFSETQ. CDR3 length: 16 amino acids. The CDR3 nucleotides are TGCGCCAGCAGCTTGACCGGGACCACCTACACCGGGGAGCTGTTTTTT. It is translated as CASSLTGTTYTGELFF.

The chain combines TRBV19 with TRBJ1-1; tentatively, D is TRBD1 (5 bases). This CDR3 contains 14 residues. Trimming stripped 6 bases from V and 0 bases from J, with 11 bases between. In germline, CDR1 is LNHDA, CDR2 SQIVND (reference sequence). The DNA of the CDR3 is TGTGCCAGTAGCCCGGGACTTCTGAACACTGAAGCTTTCTTT. This gives the protein CASSPGLLNTEAFF.

V gene TRBV28 combines with J gene TRBJ1-1; 7 bases align to TRBD1. With 5 bases clipped from V and 1 base from J, the junction kept 7 bases outside the gene matches. This CDR3 region has 15 residues. From germline, CDR1 is MDHEN and CDR2 SYDVKM. In DNA form, the CDR3 reads TGTGCCAGCAGTCCACGACAGGGAGGGAACACTGAAGCTTTCTTT. Amino acid sequence: CASSPRQGGNTEAFF.

This chain connects TRBV5-6 to TRBJ2-2; 10 nucleotides agree with TRBD2. CDR3 size: 16 residues. V was pared by 3 bases and J by 5 bases, with 7 bases of the junction left unmatched. Per germline, CDR1 SGHDT and CDR2 YYEEEE. CDR3 bases: TGTGCCAGCAGCTCCCAACTAGCGGGAAGGACCGGGGAGCTGTTTTTT. It is translated as CASSSQLAGRTGELFF.

This clone appeared a few times. This chain connects TRBV19 to TRBJ1-3; maybe TRBD1 (6 bases). The V gene lost 3 bases and the J gene lost 0 bases, with 12 bases spanning the gap. The germline V gene has CDR1 LNHDA and CDR2 SQIVND (reference sequence). This CDR3 region has 16 residues. CDR3 amino acids: CASSIHWGLSGNTIYF. CDR3 in DNA: TGTGCCAGTAGTATTCATTGGGGGCTCTCTGGAAACACCATATATTTT.

This clone appeared a few times. V gene TRBV2 combines with J gene TRBJ2-7; 9 positions match TRBD1. CDR3 length: 13 residues. Germline V gene lookup returns CDR1 SNHLY and CDR2 FYNNEI. Trimming took 6 bases from V and 6 from J; bases not matched to a gene: 6. DNA for the CDR3: TGTGCCAGCAGCCGGGACAGGGCTCCCGAGCAGTACTTC. Its protein product is CASSRDRAPEQYF.

The V gene is TRBV5-5, the J gene TRBJ1-1; D is unclear. Trimming removed 0 bases from V and 6 bases from J, with 9 bases in between. The CDR3 sequence is 13 residues long. Germline V gene data show CDR1 as SGHKS and CDR2 as YYEKEE (reference sequence). The CDR3 protein is CASSLEGWAEAFF. The CDR3 nucleotides are TGTGCCAGCAGCTTGGAGGGCTGGGCTGAAGCTTTCTTT.

CDR3 loop: CASSLSGVSYEQYF. The CDR3 DNA is TGCGCCAGCAGCTTAAGCGGGGTCTCCTACGAGCAGTACTTC. The rearrangement joins TRBV5-1 to TRBJ2-7; 7 nucleotides align to TRBD2. The germline V gene has CDR1 SGHRS and CDR2 YFSETQ. V trimming: 2 bases; J trimming: 0 bases; junction bases outside the gene matches: 2. The CDR3 sequence is 14 residues long.

This sequence joins TRBV20-1 and TRBJ1-4; D perhaps matches TRBD1 (6 bases). Per the germline V gene, CDR1 is DFQATT and CDR2 is SNEGSKA (reference sequence). The CDR3 runs 11 residues. Trimming shortened V by 3 bases and J by 10 bases, and 9 bases separated the two germline ends. In DNA form, the CDR3 reads TGCAGTGCTAGTGAGGGGGTAAAACTGTTTTTT. It encodes CSASEGVKLFF.